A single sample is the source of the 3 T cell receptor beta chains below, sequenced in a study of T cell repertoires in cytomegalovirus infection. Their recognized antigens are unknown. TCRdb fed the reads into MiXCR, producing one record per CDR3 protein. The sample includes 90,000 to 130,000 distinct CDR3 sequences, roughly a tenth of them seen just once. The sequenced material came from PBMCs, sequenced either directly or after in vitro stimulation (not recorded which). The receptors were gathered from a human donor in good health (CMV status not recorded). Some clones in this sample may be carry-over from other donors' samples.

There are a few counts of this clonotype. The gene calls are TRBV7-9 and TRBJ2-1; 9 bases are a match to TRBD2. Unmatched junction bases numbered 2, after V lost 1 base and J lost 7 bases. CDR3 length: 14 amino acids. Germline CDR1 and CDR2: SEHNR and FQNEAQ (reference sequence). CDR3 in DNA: TGTGCCAGCAGCTTAGTAGCGGGAGTAAATGAGCAGTTCTTC. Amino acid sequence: CASSLVAGVNEQFF.

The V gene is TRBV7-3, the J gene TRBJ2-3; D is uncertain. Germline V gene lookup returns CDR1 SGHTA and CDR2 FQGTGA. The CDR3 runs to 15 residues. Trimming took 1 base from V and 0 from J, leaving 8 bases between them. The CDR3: CASSLMSGSTDTQYF. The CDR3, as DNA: TGTGCCAGCAGCTTAATGTCCGGGAGCACAGATACGCAGTATTTT.

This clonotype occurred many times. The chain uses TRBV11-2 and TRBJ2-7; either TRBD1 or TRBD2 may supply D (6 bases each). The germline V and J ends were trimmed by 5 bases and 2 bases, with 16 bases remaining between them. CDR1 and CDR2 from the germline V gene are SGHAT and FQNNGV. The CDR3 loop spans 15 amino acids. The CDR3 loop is CASSPKRGLAYEQYV. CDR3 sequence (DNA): TGTGCCAGCAGCCCCAAACGGGGGCTTGCCTACGAGCAGTACGTC.